Listed below are T cell receptor beta chains from one sample, sequenced in a study of OX40 agonist ivuxolimab in advanced cancers. TCRdb's copy holds only in-frame clones and misses some; the assay was immunoSEQ multiplex PCR. The sample gives tens of thousands of clones, roughly nine tenths of which show up once; about 1.3% is in the top ten. The sequences come from CD4+ or CD8+ T cells sorted from blood, collected in a trial of the OX40 agonist ivuxolimab. Receptor source: an adult with an advanced solid tumor such as melanoma, head and neck, liver or kidney cancer. CDR3s include the opening cysteine and the closing phenylalanine or tryptophan. A D gene is named only where the DNA matches it firmly. Size tells how often a clone was seen (once, few, many) or the class of an expanded clone, and some rows leave it out.

V	J	size	D	CDR3	DNA
TRBV13	TRBJ2-7	NA	NA	CASSQQGPGEQYF	TGTGCCAGCAGCCAACAGGGTCCTGGCGAGCAGTACTTC
TRBV28	TRBJ1-2	once	TRBD1	CASRSGTGGGGYTF	TGTGCCAGCAGATCCGGGACAGGGGGGGGAGGCTACACCTTC
TRBV14	TRBJ2-1	NA	TRBD2	CASSLTQISSGMINEQFF	TGTGCCAGCAGCCTGACCCAAATCTCTAGCGGGATGATCAATGAGCAGTTCTTC
TRBV28	TRBJ1-2	NA	NA	CASSAARANYGYTF	TGTGCCAGCAGCGCCGCGAGGGCTAACTATGGCTACACCTTC
TRBV7-6	TRBJ2-5	NA	NA	CASSLPRGAQYF	TGTGCCAGCAGCTTACCCCGTGGGGCCCAGTACTTC
TRBV19	TRBJ1-2	NA	NA	CASSPRDRFSGYTF	TGTGCCAGTAGTCCCCGCGACAGATTCAGTGGCTACACCTTC
TRBV11-2	TRBJ1-2	NA	NA	CASSLDQGSGYTF	TGTGCCAGCAGCTTAGATCAAGGGTCTGGCTACACCTTC
TRBV19	TRBJ1-2	NA	TRBD1	CASSRRQGLSDGYTF	TGTGCCAGTAGTAGGAGACAGGGTTTGAGTGATGGCTACACCTTC
TRBV6-5	TRBJ1-1	NA	NA	CASSATGYPGAFF	TGTGCCAGCAGTGCAACAGGGTACCCGGGAGCTTTCTTT
TRBV18	TRBJ2-7	once	TRBD1	CASSLHQGQGENEQYF	TGTGCCAGCTCTCTTCACCAGGGACAGGGGGAAAATGAGCAGTACTTC
TRBV14	TRBJ1-3	NA	NA	CASSPRTTSGNTIYF	TGTGCCAGCAGCCCTCGGACCACCTCTGGAAACACCATATATTTT
TRBV18	TRBJ1-4	once	NA	CASSREGVGEKLFF	TGTGCCAGCTCACGGGAAGGGGTTGGCGAAAAACTGTTTTTT
TRBV6-6	TRBJ2-5	NA	NA	CASSYYPDSWETQYF	TGTGCCAGCAGTTACTACCCTGACAGTTGGGAGACCCAGTACTTC
TRBV25-1	TRBJ1-4	NA	NA	CASSMDNPWKLFF	TGTGCCAGCAGTATGGACAATCCCTGGAAACTGTTTTTT
TRBV9	TRBJ2-3	NA	TRBD2	CASSVSSTSGVKQYF	TGTGCCAGCAGCGTATCCTCGACTAGCGGGGTTAAGCAGTATTTT
TRBV10-3	TRBJ2-1	NA	NA	CAISIGDNEQFF	TGTGCCATCAGTATAGGAGACAATGAGCAGTTCTTC
TRBV14	TRBJ2-5	NA	TRBD2	CASSQVAGGSWTQYF	TGTGCCAGCAGCCAAGTAGCGGGAGGGTCCTGGACCCAGTACTTC
TRBV11-2	TRBJ2-1	NA	NA	CASSPHIGYNEQFF	TGTGCCAGCAGCCCCCACATAGGATACAATGAGCAGTTCTTC
TRBV19	TRBJ1-4	NA	TRBD1	CASSSGGTGGEKLFF	TGTGCCAGTAGTTCAGGGGGGACAGGCGGTGAAAAACTGTTTTTT
TRBV18	TRBJ1-5	few	NA	CASSPGIQDNQPQHF	TGTGCCAGCTCACCAGGGATACAGGACAATCAGCCCCAGCATTTT
TRBV7-9	TRBJ1-1	NA	NA	CASKRGTGNTEAFF	TGTGCCAGCAAGAGGGGCACTGGGAACACTGAAGCTTTCTTT
TRBV25-1	TRBJ2-3	NA	TRBD1	CASSELGGRADTQYF	TGTGCCAGCAGTGAATTAGGGGGCCGGGCAGATACGCAGTATTTT
TRBV5-3	TRBJ2-2	few	TRBD2	CACSGPRTSGNTGELFF	TGTGCCTGCTCGGGGCCTCGGACTAGCGGAAACACCGGGGAGCTGTTTTTT
TRBV28	TRBJ2-1	NA	TRBD1	CASGTGGYNEQFF	TGTGCCAGCGGGACAGGGGGTTACAATGAGCAGTTCTTC
TRBV5-1	TRBJ1-4	once	NA	CASSSTPATNEKLFF	TGCGCCAGCAGCTCAACACCTGCAACTAATGAAAAACTGTTTTTT
TRBV5-1	TRBJ2-2	NA	NA	CASSLSLGGELFF	TGCGCCAGCAGCTTGTCTCTGGGCGGGGAGCTGTTTTTT
TRBV29-1	TRBJ1-1	NA	NA	CSVARLPEGAFF	TGCAGCGTTGCACGGTTACCCGAGGGAGCTTTCTTT
TRBV5-5	TRBJ1-1	NA	NA	CASSGKVAFF	TGTGCCAGCAGCGGTAAAGTAGCTTTCTTT